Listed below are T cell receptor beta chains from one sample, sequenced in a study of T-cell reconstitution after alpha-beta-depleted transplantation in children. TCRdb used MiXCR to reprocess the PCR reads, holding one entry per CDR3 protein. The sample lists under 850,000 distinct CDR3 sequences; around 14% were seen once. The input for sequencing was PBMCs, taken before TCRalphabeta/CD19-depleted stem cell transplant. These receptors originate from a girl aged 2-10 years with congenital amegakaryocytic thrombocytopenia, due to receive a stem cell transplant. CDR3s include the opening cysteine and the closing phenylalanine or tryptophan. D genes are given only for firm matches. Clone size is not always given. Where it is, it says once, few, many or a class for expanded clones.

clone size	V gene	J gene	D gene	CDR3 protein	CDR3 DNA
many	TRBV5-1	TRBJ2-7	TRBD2	CASSLGRTSGSYEQYF	TGCGCCAGCAGCTTGGGTCGGACTAGCGGGAGCTACGAGCAGTACTTC
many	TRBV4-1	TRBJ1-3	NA	CASSQSSTQSSGNTIYF	TGCGCCAGCAGCCAAAGCTCCACACAGAGCTCTGGAAACACCATATATTTT
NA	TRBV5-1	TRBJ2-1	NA	CASSLGGLGAEQFF	TGCGCCAGCAGCTTGGGGGGACTTGGGGCTGAGCAGTTCTTC
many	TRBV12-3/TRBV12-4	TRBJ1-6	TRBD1	CASSSGQNNSPLHF	TGTGCCAGCAGTTCGGGACAGAATAATTCACCCCTCCACTTT
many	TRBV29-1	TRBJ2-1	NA	CSVKDGGAGYRSYNEQFF	TGCAGCGTCAAAGATGGGGGGGCAGGGTATCGGTCCTACAATGAGCAGTTCTTC
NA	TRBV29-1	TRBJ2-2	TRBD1	CSVVSGGTGELFF	TGCAGCGTTGTTTCAGGGGGCACCGGGGAGCTGTTTTTT
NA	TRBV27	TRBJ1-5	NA	CASSLGSYQPQHF	TGTGCCAGCAGTTTAGGTAGTTATCAGCCCCAGCATTTT
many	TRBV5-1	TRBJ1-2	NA	CASSLETGSYGYTF	TGCGCCAGCAGCTTGGAGACAGGATCCTATGGCTACACCTTC
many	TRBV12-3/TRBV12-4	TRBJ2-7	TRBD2	CASTDGLAGFLIEQYF	TGTGCCAGCACCGACGGACTAGCGGGATTTCTTATCGAGCAGTACTTC
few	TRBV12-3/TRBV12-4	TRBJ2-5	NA	CASSQGLEETQYF	TGTGCCAGCAGCCAGGGACTTGAAGAGACCCAGTACTTC
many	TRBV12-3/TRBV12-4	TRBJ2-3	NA	CASSLTRDTQYF	TGCGCCAGCAGCTTAACGAGGGATACGCAGTATTTT
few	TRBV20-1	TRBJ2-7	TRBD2	CSAQSGAFSYEQYF	TGCAGTGCCCAAAGCGGGGCATTCTCCTACGAGCAGTACTTC
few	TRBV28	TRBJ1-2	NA	CASLRTGLWGYTF	TGTGCCAGCCTTAGGACGGGGCTGTGGGGCTACACCTTC
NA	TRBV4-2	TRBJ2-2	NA	CASSPGLICGELFF	TGTGCCAGCAGCCCGGGACTGATCTGCGGGGAGCTGTTTTTT
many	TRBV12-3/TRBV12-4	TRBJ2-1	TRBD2	CASSSSGGLGSYNEQFF	TGTGCCAGCAGTTCATCGGGGGGACTAGGATCCTACAATGAGCAGTTCTTC
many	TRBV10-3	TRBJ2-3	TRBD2	CAISDSGRVSDTQYF	TGTGCCATCAGTGATAGCGGGAGGGTATCAGATACGCAGTATTTT
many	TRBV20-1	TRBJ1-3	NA	CSAPVRAGNTIYF	TGCAGTGCCCCTGTCCGCGCTGGAAACACCATATATTTT
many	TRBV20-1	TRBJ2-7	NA	CSATGRTYEQYF	TGCAGTGCTACGGGACGGACCTACGAGCAGTACTTC
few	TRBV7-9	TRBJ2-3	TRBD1	CASSSTQGAMTDTQYF	TGTGCCAGCAGCTCCACCCAGGGGGCGATGACAGATACGCAGTATTTT
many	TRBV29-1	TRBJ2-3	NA	CSAIRVSDETDTQYF	TGCAGCGCAATAAGGGTATCGGACGAGACAGATACGCAGTATTTT
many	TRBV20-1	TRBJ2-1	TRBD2	CSALTSGRTDEQFF	TGCAGTGCACTGACTAGCGGGAGAACGGATGAGCAGTTCTTC
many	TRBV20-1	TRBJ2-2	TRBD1	CSARRRGTAGELFF	TGCAGTGCTAGACGCAGGGGGACGGCCGGGGAGCTGTTTTTT
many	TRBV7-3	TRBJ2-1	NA	CASSEPGTETYNEQFF	TGTGCCAGCAGCGAACCCGGGACCGAGACCTACAATGAGCAGTTCTTC
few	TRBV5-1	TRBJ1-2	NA	CARETGATKYGYTF	TGCGCCAGAGAGACAGGCGCTACAAAATATGGCTACACCTTC
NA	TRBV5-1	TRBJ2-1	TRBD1	CASSDTDRAVSEQFF	TGCGCCAGCAGCGATACGGACAGGGCGGTCAGTGAGCAGTTCTTC